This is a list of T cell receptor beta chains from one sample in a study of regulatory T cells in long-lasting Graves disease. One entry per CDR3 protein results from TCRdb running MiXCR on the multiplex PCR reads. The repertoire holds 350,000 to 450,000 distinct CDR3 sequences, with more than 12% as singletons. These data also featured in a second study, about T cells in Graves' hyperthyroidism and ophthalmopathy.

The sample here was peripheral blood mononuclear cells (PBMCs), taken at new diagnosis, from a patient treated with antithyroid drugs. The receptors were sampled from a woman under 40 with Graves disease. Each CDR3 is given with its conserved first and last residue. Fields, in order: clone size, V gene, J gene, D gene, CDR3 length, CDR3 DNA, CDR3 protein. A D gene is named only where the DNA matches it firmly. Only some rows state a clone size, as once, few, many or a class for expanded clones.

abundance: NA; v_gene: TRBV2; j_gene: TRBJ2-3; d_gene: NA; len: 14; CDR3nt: TGTGCCAGAGAATCGGGAGAGTCCACAGATACGCAGTATTTT; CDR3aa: CARESGESTDTQYF
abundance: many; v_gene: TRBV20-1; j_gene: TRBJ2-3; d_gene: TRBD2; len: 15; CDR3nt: TGCAGTGCTAGGTGGCTAGCGGGAGACACAGATACGCAGTATTTT; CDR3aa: CSARWLAGDTDTQYF
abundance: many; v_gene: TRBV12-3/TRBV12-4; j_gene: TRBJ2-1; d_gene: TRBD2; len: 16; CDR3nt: TGTGCCAGCAGCGGACTAGCGGGAGTAAAATCGGGTGAGCAGTTCTTC; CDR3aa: CASSGLAGVKSGEQFF
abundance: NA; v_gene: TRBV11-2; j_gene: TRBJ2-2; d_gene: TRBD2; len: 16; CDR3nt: TGTGCCAGCAGCCCCACTAGCGGGAGCCACACCGGGGAGCTGTTTTTT; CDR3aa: CASSPTSGSHTGELFF
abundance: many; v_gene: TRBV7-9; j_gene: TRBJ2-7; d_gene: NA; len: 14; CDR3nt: TGTGCCAGCAGCCCCGGGGCGGCGGCCTACGAGCAGTACTTC; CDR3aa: CASSPGAAAYEQYF
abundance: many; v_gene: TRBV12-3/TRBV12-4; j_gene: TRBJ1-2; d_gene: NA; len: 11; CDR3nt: TGTGCCAGCAGTCGGACCTGGGGCTACACCTTC; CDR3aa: CASSRTWGYTF
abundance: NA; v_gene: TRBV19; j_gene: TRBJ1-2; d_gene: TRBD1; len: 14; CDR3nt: TGTGCCAGTAGTATAGTGACAGGGGGGTATGGCTACACCTTC; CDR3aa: CASSIVTGGYGYTF
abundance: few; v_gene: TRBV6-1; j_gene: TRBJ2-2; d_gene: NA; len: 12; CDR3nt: TGTGCCATCTGTCTGGAGACCGGGGAGCTGTTTTTT; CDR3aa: CAICLETGELFF
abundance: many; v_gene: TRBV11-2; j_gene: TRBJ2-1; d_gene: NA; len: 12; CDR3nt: TGTGCCAGCAGCTCGATGTACAATGAGCAGTTCTTC; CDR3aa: CASSSMYNEQFF
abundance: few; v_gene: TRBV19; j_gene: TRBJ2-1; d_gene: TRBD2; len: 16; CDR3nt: TGTGCCAGTAGTATAGGTGTACTAGCGGGAGGCAATGAGCAGTTCTTC; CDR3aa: CASSIGVLAGGNEQFF
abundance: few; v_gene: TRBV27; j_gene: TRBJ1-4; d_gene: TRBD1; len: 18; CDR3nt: TGTGCCAGCAGTTTCCCCTTTGGGGACAGGGACGATGATGAAAAACTGTTTTTT; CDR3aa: CASSFPFGDRDDDEKLFF
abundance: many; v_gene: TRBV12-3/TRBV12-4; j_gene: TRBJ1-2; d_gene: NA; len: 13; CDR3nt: TGTGCCAGCAGCCCGGACCTCGCCACAGGCTACACCTTC; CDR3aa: CASSPDLATGYTF
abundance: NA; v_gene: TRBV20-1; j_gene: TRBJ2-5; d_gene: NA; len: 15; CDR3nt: TGCAGTGCTAGCCGGGCTAACGGGGGTCAGGAGACCCAGTACTTC; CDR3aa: CSASRANGGQETQYF
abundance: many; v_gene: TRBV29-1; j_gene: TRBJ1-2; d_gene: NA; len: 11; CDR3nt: TGCAGCTCTGAGGTGCAGTATGGCTACACCTTC; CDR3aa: CSSEVQYGYTF
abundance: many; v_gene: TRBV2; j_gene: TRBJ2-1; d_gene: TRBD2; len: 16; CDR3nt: TGTGCCAGCAGTGATGAGCGGGAGGAGTCCTACAATGAGCAGTTCTTC; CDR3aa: CASSDEREESYNEQFF
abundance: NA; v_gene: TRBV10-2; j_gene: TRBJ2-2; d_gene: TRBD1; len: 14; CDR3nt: TGCGCCAGCAGCCGGACAGGGGAGGCCGGGGAGCTGTTTTTT; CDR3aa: CASSRTGEAGELFF
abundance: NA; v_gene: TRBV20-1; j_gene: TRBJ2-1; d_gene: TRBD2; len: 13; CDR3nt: TGCAGTGCTAGACCTAGCGGGAGAAACGAGCAGTTCTTC; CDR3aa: CSARPSGRNEQFF
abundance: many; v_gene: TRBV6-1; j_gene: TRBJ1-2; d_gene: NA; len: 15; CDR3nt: TGTGCCAGCAGTGTCGGACACCCAGCTAACTATGGCTACACCTTC; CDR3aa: CASSVGHPANYGYTF
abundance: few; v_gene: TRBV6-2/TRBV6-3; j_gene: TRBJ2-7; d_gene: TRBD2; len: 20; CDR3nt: TGTGCCAGCAGTTCCACCACCGCCCGAACTAGCGGGAGTAGGACCTACGAGCAGTACTTC; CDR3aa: CASSSTTARTSGSRTYEQYF
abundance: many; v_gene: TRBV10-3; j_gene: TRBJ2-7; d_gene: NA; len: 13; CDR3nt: TGTGCCATCACTACTAACGAAGGCTACGAGCAGTACTTC; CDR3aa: CAITTNEGYEQYF
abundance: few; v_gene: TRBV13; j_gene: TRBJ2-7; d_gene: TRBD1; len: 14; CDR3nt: TGTGCCAGCAGGTTACAGGGGGCGTCTCTCGAGCAGTACTTC; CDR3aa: CASRLQGASLEQYF
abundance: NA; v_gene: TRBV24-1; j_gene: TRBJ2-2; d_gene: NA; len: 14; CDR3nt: TGTGCCACCAGTCCGAGGGCGACCACCGGGGAGCTGTTTTTT; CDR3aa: CATSPRATTGELFF
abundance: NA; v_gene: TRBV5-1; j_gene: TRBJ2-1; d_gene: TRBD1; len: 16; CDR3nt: TGCGCCAGCAGCTTGGGCACCGGGACAGTTTACAATGAGCAGTTCTTC; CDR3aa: CASSLGTGTVYNEQFF
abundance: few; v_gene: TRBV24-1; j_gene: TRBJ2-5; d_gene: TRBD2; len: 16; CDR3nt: TGTGCCACGGGGGGGGGAGGCATGGACCAGGGAGAGACCCAGTACTTC; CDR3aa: CATGGGGMDQGETQYF
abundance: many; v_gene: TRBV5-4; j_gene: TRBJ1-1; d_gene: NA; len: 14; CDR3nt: TGTGCCAGCAGCTTGAACTCCGGGTTTACTGAAGCTTTCTTT; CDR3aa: CASSLNSGFTEAFF
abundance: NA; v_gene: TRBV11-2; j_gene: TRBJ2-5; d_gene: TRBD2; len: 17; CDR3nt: TGTGCCAGCAGCCTTGTTGAGGGGACTAGCGGACAAGAGACCCAGTACTTC; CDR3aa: CASSLVEGTSGQETQYF
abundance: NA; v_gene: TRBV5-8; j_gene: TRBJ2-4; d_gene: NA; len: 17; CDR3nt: TGTGCCAGCAGCCTGCATGTCAGAGGCTTAGCCAAAAACATTCAGTACTTC; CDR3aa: CASSLHVRGLAKNIQYF
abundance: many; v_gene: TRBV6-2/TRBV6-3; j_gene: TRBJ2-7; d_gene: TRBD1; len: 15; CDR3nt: TGTGCCACCGGAGGGATGGGACAGGAGCCCTACGAGCAGTACTTC; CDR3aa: CATGGMGQEPYEQYF
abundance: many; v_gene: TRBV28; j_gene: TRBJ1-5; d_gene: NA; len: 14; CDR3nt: TGTGCCAGCAGCCCGGGACAAGTCAATCAGCCCCAGCATTTT; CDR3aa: CASSPGQVNQPQHF
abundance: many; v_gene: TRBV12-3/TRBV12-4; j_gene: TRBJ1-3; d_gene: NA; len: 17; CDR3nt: TGTGCCAGCAGTTTAGGGGTTTTATGGAACTCTGGAAACACCATATATTTT; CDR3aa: CASSLGVLWNSGNTIYF
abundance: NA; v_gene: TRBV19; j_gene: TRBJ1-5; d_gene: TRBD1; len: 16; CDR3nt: TGTGCCACCAGTGGAGGGGGCGCGGAAGACGAGGGAGCCCAGCATTTT; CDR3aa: CATSGGGAEDEGAQHF
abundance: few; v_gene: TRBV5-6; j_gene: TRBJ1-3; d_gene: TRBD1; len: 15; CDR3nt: TGTGCCAGCAGCTTGACCGGGACAGGACGAAACACCATATATTTT; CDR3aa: CASSLTGTGRNTIYF
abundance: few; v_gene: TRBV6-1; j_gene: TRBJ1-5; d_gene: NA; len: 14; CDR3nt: TGTGCCAGCAGTCCCCGGGGTGGCGATCAGCCCCAGCATTTT; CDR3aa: CASSPRGGDQPQHF
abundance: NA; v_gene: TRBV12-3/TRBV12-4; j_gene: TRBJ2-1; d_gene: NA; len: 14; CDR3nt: TGTGCCAGCCGGGCTAGCTCGACCTACAATGAGCAGTTCTTC; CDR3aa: CASRASSTYNEQFF
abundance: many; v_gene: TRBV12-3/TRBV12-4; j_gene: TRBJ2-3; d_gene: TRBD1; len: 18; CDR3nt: TGTGCCAGCAGTTTAGCGCAGGGACAGAGGGATCGCACAGATACGCAGTATTTT; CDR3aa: CASSLAQGQRDRTDTQYF
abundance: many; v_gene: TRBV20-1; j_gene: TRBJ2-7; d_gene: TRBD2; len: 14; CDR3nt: TGCAGTGCTAGAGGCGGGAGAAGCTCCCACGAGCAGTACTTC; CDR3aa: CSARGGRSSHEQYF
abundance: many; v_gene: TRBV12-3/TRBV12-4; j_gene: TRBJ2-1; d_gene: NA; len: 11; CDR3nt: TGTGCCAGCAGTTCCGTGGGGGGGCAGTTCTTC; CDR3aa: CASSSVGGQFF
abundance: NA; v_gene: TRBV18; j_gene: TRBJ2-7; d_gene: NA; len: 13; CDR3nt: TGTGCCAGCTCACCGGGGCTAGTCAACGAGCAGTACTTC; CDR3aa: CASSPGLVNEQYF
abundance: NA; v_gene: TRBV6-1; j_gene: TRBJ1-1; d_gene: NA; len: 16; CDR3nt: TGTGCCAGCAGTGAGTCCGAAGGCCCCCTGGGCACTGAAGCTTTCTTT; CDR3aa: CASSESEGPLGTEAFF
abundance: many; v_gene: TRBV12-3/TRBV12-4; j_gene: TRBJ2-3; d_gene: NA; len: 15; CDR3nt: TGTGCCAGCAGTTTCCGGGGCAGCCGCACAGATACGCAGTATTTT; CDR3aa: CASSFRGSRTDTQYF
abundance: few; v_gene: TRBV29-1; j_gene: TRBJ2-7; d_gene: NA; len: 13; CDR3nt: TGCAGCGCCCGACCTGGCGGAGCCTACGAGCAGTACTTC; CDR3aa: CSARPGGAYEQYF
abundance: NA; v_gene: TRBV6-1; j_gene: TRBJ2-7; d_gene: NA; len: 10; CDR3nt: TGTGCCAGCCGCCAGTACGAGCAGTACTTC; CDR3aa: CASRQYEQYF